The 10 T cell receptor beta chains below were found in one sample sequenced in a study of breast tumors, draining lymph nodes, adjacent tissues. TCRdb reprocessed the multiplex PCR reads with MiXCR, giving one entry per CDR3 protein. The sample yields about 13,000 distinct CDR3 sequences, approximately 50% seen once. What was sequenced was tumor-adjacent breast tissue. These receptor sequences come from a female donor with breast cancer. Some clones in this sample may be carry-over from other donors' samples.

This clonotype was counted a few times. The rearrangement links TRBV20-1 to TRBJ1-4; D is possibly TRBD1 (5 bases). Germline V gene sequence: CDR1 DFQATT, CDR2 SNEGSKA (reference sequence). Trimming cost V 3 bases and J 8 bases, with 16 bases left between them. CDR3 size: 14 residues. CDR3 region: CSASQVGGTEKLFF. Written as DNA, the CDR3 is TGCAGTGCTAGTCAAGTCGGGGGGACGGAAAAACTGTTTTTT.

This clonotype occurred once. The chain carries TRBV28 and TRBJ2-5, with 7 nucleotides matching TRBD1. The CDR3 loop spans 13 amino acids. With 8 bases clipped from V and 1 base from J, the junction kept 4 bases outside the gene matches. Germline V gene data show CDR1 as MDHEN and CDR2 as SYDVKM. This CDR3 is CASSQGSQETQYF. The DNA of the CDR3 is TGTGCCAGCTCACAGGGGTCCCAAGAGACCCAGTACTTC.

The chain uses TRBV5-5 and TRBJ2-3; D call uncertain. From germline, CDR1 is SGHKS and CDR2 YYEKEE (reference sequence). The CDR3 loop spans 13 amino acids. The V gene lost 0 bases and the J gene lost 5 bases, with 7 bases spanning the gap. The CDR3 nucleotides read TGTGCCAGCAGCTTGGATTACCGAGATACGCAGTATTTT. It yields the protein CASSLDYRDTQYF.

Worth noting for this clonotype: A read error may be the cause here, since a much bigger clone is one base away. J is TRBJ2-5 and V is TRBV6-2 or TRBV6-3, with D perhaps matching TRBD1 (6 bases). The CDR3 length is 13 residues. Trimming cost V 5 bases and J 5 bases, with 12 bases left between them. Per germline, CDR1 MNHEY and CDR2 SVGEGT. CDR3 nucleotide sequence: TGTGCCAGCAGTCCAACAGGGATCGAGACCCAGTACTTC. Encoded protein: CASSPTGIETQYF.

This clonotype was recorded many times. V gene TRBV5-1 combines with J gene TRBJ2-5; D gene unclear. Germline lookup yields CDR1 SGHRS and CDR2 YFSETQ. The germline V and J ends were trimmed by 3 bases and 2 bases, with 8 bases remaining between them. The CDR3 has 13 amino acids. Written as DNA, the CDR3 is TGCGCCAGCAGCTCCCTAGAACAAGAGACCCAGTACTTC. This sequence encodes CASSSLEQETQYF. The whole variable domain, filled in from reference TRBV5-1 and TRBJ2-5, reads KAGVTQTPRYLIKTRGQQVTLSCSPISGHRSVSWYQQTPGQGLQFLFEYFSETQRNKGNFPGRFSGRQFSNSRSEMNVSTLELGDSALYLCASSSLEQETQYFGPGTRLLVL.

On this clonotype itself: One end of the junction varies from germline; a read error may be responsible. V gene TRBV15 combines with J gene TRBJ2-7, with D perhaps TRBD2 (6 bases). CDR1 is LNHNV and CDR2 is YYDKDF in the germline V gene (reference sequence). The length of the CDR3 is 14 residues. CDR3 nucleotide sequence: TGTGCCACCAGCAGTGGAGGGTATAGCTACGAGCAGTATTTC. Translated, it gives CATSSGGYSYEQYF.

This clonotype was seen once. The chain couples TRBV2 to TRBJ2-3; 7 bases align to TRBD1. Germline V gene sequence: CDR1 SNHLY, CDR2 FYNNEI. V lost 7 bases, J lost 2 bases, and 6 bases stayed unmatched. The CDR3 is made up of 14 amino acids. The CDR3 region is CASTPTGFTDTQYF. The CDR3 DNA sequence: TGTGCCAGCACCCCGACAGGGTTCACAGATACGCAGTATTTT.

CDR3 residues: CASSPTSDPYNEQFF. CDR3 coding DNA: TGTGCCAGCAGCCCCACTAGTGACCCCTACAATGAGCAGTTCTTC. The rearrangement uses TRBV9 and TRBJ2-1, with D possibly being TRBD2 (5 bases). V was trimmed by 4 bases and J by 2 bases, leaving 13 bases between them. Germline V gene sequence: CDR1 SGDLS, CDR2 YYNGEE. The length of the CDR3 is 15 residues.

V usage is TRBV4-3 and J usage is TRBJ1-2; the D gene is possibly TRBD1 (5 bases). Germline values: CDR1 LGHNA, CDR2 YSLEER. The CDR3 is 13 amino acids. V was clipped by 1 base and J by 6 bases, with 9 bases between them. Here the CDR3 DNA reads TGCGCCAGCAGCCAAGTGGGGGGGAATGGCTACACCTTC. Protein sequence: CASSQVGGNGYTF.

The V and J genes are TRBV2 and TRBJ2-7; D is uncertain. The CDR3 sequence is 13 residues long. The V gene lost 1 base and the J gene lost 0 bases, with 4 bases spanning the gap. Germline V gene sequence: CDR1 SNHLY, CDR2 FYNNEI. The CDR3 loop reads CASSEEASYEQYF. Here the CDR3 DNA reads TGTGCCAGCAGTGAAGAGGCCTCCTACGAGCAGTACTTC.